The present T cell receptor beta chain was sequenced within a study of response to subunit inactivated influenza vaccine. The study, taken as a whole, reports: There was a suggestion from the authors that each seasonal influenza vaccination recruits few new T cells.

TCRdb passed the RT-PCR reads through MiXCR, listing each CDR3 protein once. The data show 400,000 to 650,000 distinct CDR3 sequences, approximately 7.7% seen once. This clonotype was recorded at least ten times. Its cognate antigen is unknown. Germline V gives CDR1 SEHNR, CDR2 FQNEAQ (reference sequence). V was shortened by 3 bases and J by 5 bases, with 7 bases between the two germline ends. There are 12 residues in the CDR3. Here the sequenced sample was PBMCs from blood, taken about 24 months after vaccination. This clonotype originated in a man aged 50-75 years who received an inactivated influenza vaccine. This chain joins TRBV7-9 and TRBJ2-5, with unresolved D. The CDR3 DNA reads as TGTGCCAGCAGCTTTCCAGTGGAGACCCAGTACTTC. Encoded protein: CASSFPVETQYF.